Sequencing of this T cell receptor (beta chain) was carried out in a study of blood T cell repertoires in COVID-19. This CDR3 comprises 12 residues. Trimming left V 3 bases short and J 5 bases short, with 10 bases between. In germline, CDR1 is DFQATT, CDR2 SNEGSKA (reference sequence). Per the authors' pipeline: Amplification with reference gene primers provided the estimates of nucleated cell counts. Produced via immunoSEQ multiplex PCR; TCRdb's table is partial and in-frame only. V and J calls plus clone size are reproduced from that table; the DNA served to infer D and trimming. The sample holds approximately 37,000 clones, 75% to 90% seen once.

This TCR was sampled from a man between 60 and 70 years old with active or convalescent COVID-19. Sequenced: peripheral blood. The J gene is TRBJ1-1, the V gene TRBV20-1; no clear D. The CDR3 spells CSASLSETEAFF. For the CDR3, the DNA is TGCAGTGCTAGTCTGTCAGAAACTGAAGCTTTCTTT.